This TCR beta chain is drawn from a study of cytomegalovirus exposure and HLA in healthy donors. Study conclusions and caveats: Analyses of presence and absence presupposed an approximately uniform sequencing depth across donors. Cytomegalovirus association was listed for 164 TCR beta chains. TCR beta chain V- and J-gene trimming was linked, in a later analysis, to a missense variant in DCLRE1C.

The study ran its PCR with 60 Vbeta and 13 Jbeta primers. Generated by immunoSEQ multiplex PCR, the TCRdb table keeps only in-frame clones and is missing some. The repertoire holds some 190,000 clones, with 60% to 80% as singletons. With regard to this clone: Its specificity is not known.

CDR3 length: 14 residues. V shed 2 bases, J shed 5 bases, and the junction held 6 bases outside the gene matches. In germline, CDR1 is SGHTA, CDR2 FQGNSA. The chain joins TRBV7-2 to TRBJ2-7; 7 nucleotides match TRBD1. The TCR originated in a woman under 40 in good health and CMV-seropositive. Specimen: PBMCs. The CDR3 DNA is TGTGCCAGCAGCTTAAGGGACAGACGTGACGAGCAGTACTTC. Protein sequence: CASSLRDRRDEQYF.